The source of this T cell receptor beta chain is a study of T cells expressing NK-cell markers. Looking at the study overall: Beta-chain profiling covered CD3+CD56+NKG2C+, CD3+CD56+NKG2C- and CD3+CD56-NKG2C+ sorted subsets. With respect to HCMV, most of the eight sequenced donors were seropositive, and one was seronegative. Study findings and constraints: The dominant NKG2C+ clonotypes represented about 1.0-8% of CD8+ T cells in five or six donors.

UMI-tagged 5'RACE template switching yielded the TCR beta cDNA. TCRdb re-called the 5' RACE reads; every CDR3 protein appears as one record, without DNA. The listing records some 140,000 distinct CDR3 sequences. With respect to this clonotype: Antigen: not known.

CDR3 length equals 12 residues. The germline V gene has CDR1 MNHEY and CDR2 SMNVEV (reference sequence). Sequencing was done on a sample of blood T cells: a sorted CD56 or NKG2C T cell subset, CD4+ or CD8+ T cells, or bulk PBMC T cells (not recorded which). The gene calls are TRBV27 and TRBJ2-1; TCRdb picks TRBD1, but there is no DNA to check that call. This TCR derives from a woman in her forties or fifties in good health. The CDR3 sequence is CASGHGGYEQFF.